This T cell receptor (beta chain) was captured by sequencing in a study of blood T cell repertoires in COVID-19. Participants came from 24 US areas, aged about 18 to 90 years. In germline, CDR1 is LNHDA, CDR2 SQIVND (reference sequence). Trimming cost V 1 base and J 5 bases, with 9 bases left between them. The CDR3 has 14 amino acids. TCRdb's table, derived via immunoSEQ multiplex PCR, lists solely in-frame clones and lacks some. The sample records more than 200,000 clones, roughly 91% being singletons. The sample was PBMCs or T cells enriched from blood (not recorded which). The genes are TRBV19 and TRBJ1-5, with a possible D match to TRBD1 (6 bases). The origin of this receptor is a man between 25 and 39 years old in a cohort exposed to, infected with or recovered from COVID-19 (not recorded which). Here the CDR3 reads CASSIAAGDQPQHF. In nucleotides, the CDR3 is TGTGCCAGTAGTATAGCTGCAGGGGATCAGCCCCAGCATTTT.